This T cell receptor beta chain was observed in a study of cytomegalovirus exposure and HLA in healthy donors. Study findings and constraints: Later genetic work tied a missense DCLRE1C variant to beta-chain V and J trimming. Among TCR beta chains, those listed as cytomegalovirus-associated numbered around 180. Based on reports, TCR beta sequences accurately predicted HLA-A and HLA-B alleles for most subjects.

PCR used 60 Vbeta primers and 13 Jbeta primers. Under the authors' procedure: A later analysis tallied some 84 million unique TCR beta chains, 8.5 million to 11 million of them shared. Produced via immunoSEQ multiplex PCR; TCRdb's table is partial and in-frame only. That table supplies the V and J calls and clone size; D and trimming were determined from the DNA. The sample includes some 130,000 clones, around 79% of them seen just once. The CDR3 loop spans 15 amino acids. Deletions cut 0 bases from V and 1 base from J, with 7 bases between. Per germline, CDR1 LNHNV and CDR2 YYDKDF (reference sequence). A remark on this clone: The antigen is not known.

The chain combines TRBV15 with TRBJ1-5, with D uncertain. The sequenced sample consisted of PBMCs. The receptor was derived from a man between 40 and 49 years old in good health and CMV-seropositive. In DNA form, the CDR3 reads TGTGCCACCAGCAGAGATGCGTGGAGCAATCAGCCCCAGCATTTT. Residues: CATSRDAWSNQPQHF.